This entry concerns a single T cell receptor (beta chain). Its antigen is unknown. Together with a sample-barcoded 5' primer, a J-beta primer mix was included in a second PCR lasting about 6 to 11 cycles. TCRdb recomputed calls from the 5' RACE reads with MiXCR, one row per CDR3 protein. The sample has about 1.4 million distinct CDR3 sequences, 59% seen once. The data were obtained in a study of blood T cells in healthy people across ages. The study's findings and limits: A conclusive naive versus antigen-experienced comparison was prevented by the unsorted PBMCs.

CDR3 length: 16 residues. Looked up from germline, CDR1 is LGHDT and CDR2 is YNNKEL (reference sequence). V gave up 3 bases and J gave up 6 bases; unmatched junction bases: 7. Sample: blood. The receptor's source is a man aged 18 to 30 in good health. This chain uses TRBV3-1 with TRBJ2-2; TRBD2 matches at 10 bases. CDR3: CASSHQGLAVPGELFF. Written as DNA, the CDR3 is TGTGCCAGCAGCCACCAAGGACTAGCGGTTCCCGGGGAGCTGTTTTTT.